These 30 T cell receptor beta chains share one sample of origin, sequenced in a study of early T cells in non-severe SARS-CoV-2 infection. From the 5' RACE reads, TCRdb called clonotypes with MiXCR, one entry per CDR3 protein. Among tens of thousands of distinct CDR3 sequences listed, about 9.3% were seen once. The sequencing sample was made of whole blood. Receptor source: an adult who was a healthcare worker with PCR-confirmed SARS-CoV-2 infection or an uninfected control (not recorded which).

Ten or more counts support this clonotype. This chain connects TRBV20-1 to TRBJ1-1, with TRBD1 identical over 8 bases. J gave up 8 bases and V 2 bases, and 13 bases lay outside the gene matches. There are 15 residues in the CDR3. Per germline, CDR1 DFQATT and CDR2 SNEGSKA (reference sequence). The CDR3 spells CSARWARTGRVEAFF. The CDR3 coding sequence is TGCAGTGCTAGATGGGCCAGGACAGGGAGGGTCGAAGCTTTCTTT.

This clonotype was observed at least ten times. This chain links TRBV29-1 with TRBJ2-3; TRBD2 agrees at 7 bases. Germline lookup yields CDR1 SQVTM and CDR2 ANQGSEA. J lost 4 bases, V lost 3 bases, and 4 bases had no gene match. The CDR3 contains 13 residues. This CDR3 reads CSVDRGDSDTQYF. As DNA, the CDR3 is TGCAGCGTTGATCGGGGGGACTCAGATACGCAGTATTTT.

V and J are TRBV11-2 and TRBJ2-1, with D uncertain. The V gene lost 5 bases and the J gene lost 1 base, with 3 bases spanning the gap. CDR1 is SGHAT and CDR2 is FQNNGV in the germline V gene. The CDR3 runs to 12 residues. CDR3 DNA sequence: TGTGCCAGCAGCCAGTCCTACAATGAGCAGTTCTTC. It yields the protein CASSQSYNEQFF.

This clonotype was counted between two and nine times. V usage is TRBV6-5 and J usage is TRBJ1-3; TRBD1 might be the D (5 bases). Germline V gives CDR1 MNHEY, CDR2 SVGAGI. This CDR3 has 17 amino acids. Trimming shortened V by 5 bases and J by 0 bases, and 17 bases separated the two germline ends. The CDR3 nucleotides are TGTGCCAGCAGTGCAGCCGGGACGCCACACTCTGGAAACACCATATATTTT. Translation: CASSAAGTPHSGNTIYF.

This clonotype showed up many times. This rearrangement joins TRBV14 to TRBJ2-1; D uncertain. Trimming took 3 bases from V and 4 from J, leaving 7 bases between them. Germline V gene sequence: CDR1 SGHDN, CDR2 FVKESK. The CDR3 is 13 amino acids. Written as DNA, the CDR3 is TGTGCCAGCAGCCAGGCGTTGTACAATGAGCAGTTCTTC. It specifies CASSQALYNEQFF.

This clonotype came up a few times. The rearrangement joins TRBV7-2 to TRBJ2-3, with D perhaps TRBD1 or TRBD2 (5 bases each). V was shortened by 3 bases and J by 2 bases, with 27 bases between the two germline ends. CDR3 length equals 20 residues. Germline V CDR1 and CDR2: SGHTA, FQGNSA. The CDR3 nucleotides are TGTGCCAGCAGCTTGTTGGGGACCTCCTTTCGAACATCCCCCACAGATACGCAGTATTTT. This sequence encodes CASSLLGTSFRTSPTDTQYF.

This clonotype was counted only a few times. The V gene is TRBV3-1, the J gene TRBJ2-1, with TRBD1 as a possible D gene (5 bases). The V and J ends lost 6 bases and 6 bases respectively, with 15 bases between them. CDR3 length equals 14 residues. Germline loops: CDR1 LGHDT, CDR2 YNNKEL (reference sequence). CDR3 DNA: TGTGCCAGCAGTTGGCTAGGGGAAACCAATGAGCAGTTCTTC. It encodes CASSWLGETNEQFF.

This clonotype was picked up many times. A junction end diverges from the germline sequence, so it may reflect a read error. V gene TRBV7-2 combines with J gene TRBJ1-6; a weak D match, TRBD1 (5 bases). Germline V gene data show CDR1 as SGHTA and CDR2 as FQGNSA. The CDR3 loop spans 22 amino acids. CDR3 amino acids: CASSFGHRGPWGRGFLYSPLHF. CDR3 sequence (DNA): TGTGCCAGCAGCTTTGGGCATCGGGGACCGTGGGGCAGAGGCTTTCTGTATTCACCCCTCCATTTT.

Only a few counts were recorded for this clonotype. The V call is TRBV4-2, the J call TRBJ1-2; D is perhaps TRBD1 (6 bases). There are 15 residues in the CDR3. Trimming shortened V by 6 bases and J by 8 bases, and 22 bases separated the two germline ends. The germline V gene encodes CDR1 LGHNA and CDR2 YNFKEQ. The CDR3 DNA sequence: TGTGCCAGCAGACGCAGGGCAGGGGAATCTCGCGGCTACACCTTC. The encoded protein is CASRRRAGESRGYTF.

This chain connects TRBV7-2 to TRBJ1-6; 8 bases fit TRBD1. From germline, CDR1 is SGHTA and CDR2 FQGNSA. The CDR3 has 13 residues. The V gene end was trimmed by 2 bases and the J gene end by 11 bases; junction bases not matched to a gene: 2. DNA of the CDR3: TGTGCCAGCAGCTTACCGACAGGGGCACCCCTCCACTTT. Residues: CASSLPTGAPLHF.

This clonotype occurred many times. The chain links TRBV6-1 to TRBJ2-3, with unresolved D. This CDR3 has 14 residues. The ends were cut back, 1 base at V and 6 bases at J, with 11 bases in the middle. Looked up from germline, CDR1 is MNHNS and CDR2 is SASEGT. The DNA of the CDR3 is TGTGCCAGCAGTGAAGTTGGCAGATCTGATACGCAGTATTTT. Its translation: CASSEVGRSDTQYF.

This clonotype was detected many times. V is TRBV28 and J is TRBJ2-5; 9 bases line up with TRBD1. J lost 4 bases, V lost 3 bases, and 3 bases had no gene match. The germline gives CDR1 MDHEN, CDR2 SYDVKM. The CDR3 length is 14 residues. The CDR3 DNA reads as TGTGCCAGCAGTTTGGGACAGGGACGAGAGACCCAGTACTTC. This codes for CASSLGQGRETQYF.

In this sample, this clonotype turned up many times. The CDR3 loop is CSASGGHQETQYF. CDR3 bases: TGCAGTGCTAGCGGGGGCCACCAAGAGACCCAGTACTTC. V usage is TRBV20-1 and J usage is TRBJ2-5; D possibly matches TRBD1 or TRBD2 (6 bases each). Germline CDR1 and CDR2: DFQATT and SNEGSKA (reference sequence). This CDR3 spans 13 amino acids. V lost 3 bases, J lost 0 bases, and 8 bases lay in between.

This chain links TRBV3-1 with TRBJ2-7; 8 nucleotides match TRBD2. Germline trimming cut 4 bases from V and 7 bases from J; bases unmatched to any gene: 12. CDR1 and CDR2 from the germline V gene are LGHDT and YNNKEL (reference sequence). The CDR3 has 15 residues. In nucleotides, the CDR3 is TGTGCCAGCAGCCCGCTCGGGACTAGTTCGGGAGAGCAGTACTTC. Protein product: CASSPLGTSSGEQYF.

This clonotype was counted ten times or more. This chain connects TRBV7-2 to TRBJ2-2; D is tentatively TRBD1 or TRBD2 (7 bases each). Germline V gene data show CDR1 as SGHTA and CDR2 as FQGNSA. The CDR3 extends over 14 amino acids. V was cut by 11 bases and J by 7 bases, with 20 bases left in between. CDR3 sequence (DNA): TGTGCCGTCCGAGGGACAGCGGGAATCGGGGAGCTGTTTTTT. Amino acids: CAVRGTAGIGELFF. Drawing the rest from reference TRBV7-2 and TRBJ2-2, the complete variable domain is GAGVSQSPSNKVTEKGKDVELRCDPISGHTALYWYRQSLGQGLEFLIYFQGNSAPDKSGLPSDRFSAERTGGSVSTLTIQRTQQEDSAVYLCAVRGTAGIGELFFGEGSRLTVL.

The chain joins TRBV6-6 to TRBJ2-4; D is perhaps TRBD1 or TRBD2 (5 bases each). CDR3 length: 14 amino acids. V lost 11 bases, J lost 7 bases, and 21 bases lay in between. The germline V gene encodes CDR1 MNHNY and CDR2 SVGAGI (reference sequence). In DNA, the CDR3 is TGTGCCGTTAACCCCGGGGCCGGGACGAACATTCAGTACTTC. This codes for CAVNPGAGTNIQYF.

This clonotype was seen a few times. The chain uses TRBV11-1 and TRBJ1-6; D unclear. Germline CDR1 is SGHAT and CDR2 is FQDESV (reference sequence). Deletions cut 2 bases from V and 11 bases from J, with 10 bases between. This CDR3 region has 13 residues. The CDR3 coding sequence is TGTGCCAGCAGCTTAAAGCCCGAGGCACCCCTCCACTTT. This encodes CASSLKPEAPLHF.

The CDR3 here is CASTPGVARYNEQFF. The CDR3 DNA reads TGTGCCAGCACCCCCGGGGTAGCCCGCTACAATGAGCAGTTCTTC. The rearrangement joins TRBV6-2 or TRBV6-3 to TRBJ2-1, with D possibly being TRBD2 (5 bases). V lost 7 bases, J lost 3 bases, and 16 bases lay in between. The length of the CDR3 is 15 residues. Per the germline V gene, CDR1 is MNHEY and CDR2 is SVGEGT.

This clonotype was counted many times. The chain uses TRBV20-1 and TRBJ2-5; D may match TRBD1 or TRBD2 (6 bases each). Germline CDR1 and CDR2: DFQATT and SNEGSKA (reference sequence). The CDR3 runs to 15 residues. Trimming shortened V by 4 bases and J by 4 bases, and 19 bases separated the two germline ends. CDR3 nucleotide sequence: TGCAGTGCTACGGCGGGGACAATAGGGGGAGAGACCCAGTACTTC. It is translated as CSATAGTIGGETQYF.

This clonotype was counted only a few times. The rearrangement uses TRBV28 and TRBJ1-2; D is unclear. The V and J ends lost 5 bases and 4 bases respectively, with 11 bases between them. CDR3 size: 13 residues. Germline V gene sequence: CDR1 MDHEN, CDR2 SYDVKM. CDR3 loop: CASSLSTSYGYTF. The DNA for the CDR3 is TGTGCCAGCAGTCTAAGCACCTCCTATGGCTACACCTTC.

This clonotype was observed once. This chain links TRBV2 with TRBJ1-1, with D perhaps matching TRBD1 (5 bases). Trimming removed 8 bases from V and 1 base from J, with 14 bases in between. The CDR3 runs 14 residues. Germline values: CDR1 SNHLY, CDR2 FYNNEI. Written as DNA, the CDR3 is TGTGCCAGCCTAATTTCTAGGGGGAACACTGAAGCTTTCTTT. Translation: CASLISRGNTEAFF.

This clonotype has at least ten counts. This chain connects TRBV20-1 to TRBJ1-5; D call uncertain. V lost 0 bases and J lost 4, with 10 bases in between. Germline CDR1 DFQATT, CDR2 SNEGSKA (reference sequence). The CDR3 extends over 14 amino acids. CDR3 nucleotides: TGCAGTGCTAGAGATGGGTCCTTAAATCAGCCCCAGCATTTT. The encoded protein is CSARDGSLNQPQHF.

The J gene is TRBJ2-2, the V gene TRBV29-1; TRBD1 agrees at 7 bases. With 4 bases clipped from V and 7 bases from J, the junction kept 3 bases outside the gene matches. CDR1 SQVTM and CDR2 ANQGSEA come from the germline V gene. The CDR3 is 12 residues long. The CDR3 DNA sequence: TGCAGCGTTGGACAGGGTAACGGGGAGCTGTTTTTT. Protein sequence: CSVGQGNGELFF.

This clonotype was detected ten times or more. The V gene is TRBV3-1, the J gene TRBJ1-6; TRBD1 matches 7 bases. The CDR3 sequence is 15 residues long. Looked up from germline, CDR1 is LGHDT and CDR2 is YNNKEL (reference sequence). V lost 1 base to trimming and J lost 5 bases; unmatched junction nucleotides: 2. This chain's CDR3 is CASSQVTGDNSPLHF. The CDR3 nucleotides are TGTGCCAGCAGCCAAGTAACAGGGGATAATTCACCCCTCCACTTT.

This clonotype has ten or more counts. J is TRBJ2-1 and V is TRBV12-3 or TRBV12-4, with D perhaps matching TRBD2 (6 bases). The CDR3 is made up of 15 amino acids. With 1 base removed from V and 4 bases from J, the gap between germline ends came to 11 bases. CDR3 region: CASSLGDSGYNEQFF. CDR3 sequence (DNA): TGTGCCAGCAGTTTAGGGGACTCGGGGTACAATGAGCAGTTCTTC.

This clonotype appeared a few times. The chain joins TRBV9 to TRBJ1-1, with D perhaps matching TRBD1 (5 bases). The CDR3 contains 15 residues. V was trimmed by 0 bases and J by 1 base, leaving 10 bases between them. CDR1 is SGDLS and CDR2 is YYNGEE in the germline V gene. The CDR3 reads CASSVDWGGNTEAFF. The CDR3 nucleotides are TGTGCCAGCAGCGTAGACTGGGGCGGGAACACTGAAGCTTTCTTT.

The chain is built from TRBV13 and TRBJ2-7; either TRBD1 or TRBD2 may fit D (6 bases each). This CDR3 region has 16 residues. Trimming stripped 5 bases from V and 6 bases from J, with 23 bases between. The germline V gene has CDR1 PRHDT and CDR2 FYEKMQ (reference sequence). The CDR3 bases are TGTGCCAGCAGCCTCCCCCCGGGGGCTCCCCCTCTCGAGCAGTACTTC. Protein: CASSLPPGAPPLEQYF.

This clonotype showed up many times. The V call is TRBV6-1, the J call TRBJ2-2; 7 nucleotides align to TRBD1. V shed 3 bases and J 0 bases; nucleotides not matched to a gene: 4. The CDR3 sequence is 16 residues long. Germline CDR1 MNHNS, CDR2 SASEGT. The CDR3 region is CASSDGTATNTGELFF. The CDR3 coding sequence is TGTGCCAGCAGTGATGGGACAGCTACGAACACCGGGGAGCTGTTTTTT.

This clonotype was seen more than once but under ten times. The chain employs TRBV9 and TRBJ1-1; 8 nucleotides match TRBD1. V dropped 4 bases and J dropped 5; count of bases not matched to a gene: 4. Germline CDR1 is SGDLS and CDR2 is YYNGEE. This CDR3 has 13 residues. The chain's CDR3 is CASSPRTGTEAFF. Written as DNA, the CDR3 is TGTGCCAGCAGCCCCCGGACAGGGACTGAAGCTTTCTTT.

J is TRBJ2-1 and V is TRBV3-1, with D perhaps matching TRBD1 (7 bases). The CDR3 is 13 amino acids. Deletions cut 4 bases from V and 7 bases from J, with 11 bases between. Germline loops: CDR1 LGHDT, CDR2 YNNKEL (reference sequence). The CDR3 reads CASSPGGGNEQFF. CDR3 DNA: TGTGCCAGCAGCCCAGGGGGAGGTAATGAGCAGTTCTTC.